This TCR beta chain appears in the sequencing data of a study of type 1 regulatory T cells. Study-wide background: An in vitro protocol generated T-allo10, a Tr1-enriched, alloantigen-specific CD4 T cell product.

TCRdb re-analysed the reads in MiXCR, keeping a single row per CDR3 protein. The sample yields around 62,000 distinct CDR3 sequences, approximately 64% seen once. Graft donor-derived T-allo10 cells were described as host-alloantigen-specific, anergic, and alloantigen-specifically suppressive. The germline gives CDR1 KGHSH, CDR2 LQKENI. The V end was cut by 4 bases, the J end by 6 bases, with 19 bases between. This CDR3 region has 15 residues. Many counts were recorded for this clonotype. Its antigen is undetermined. Source material: cultured T cells, either the whole culture or a sorted T cell fraction (not recorded which). Subset defined: Tr1-enriched cell product generated in vitro against host alloantigens. The chain joins TRBV18 to TRBJ2-7, with D possibly being TRBD1 (6 bases). The TCR originated in a human donor in good health. Here the CDR3 DNA reads TGTGCCAGCTCACGAGACTATAGGACCAGGGGCGAGCAGTACTTC. This sequence encodes CASSRDYRTRGEQYF.